These 13 T cell receptor beta chains came from one sample sequenced in a study of vaccination effects on CD4 cells after COVID-19. The method was immunoSEQ multiplex PCR; TCRdb's version includes in-frame clones alone and lacks a portion of them. The sample yields roughly 71,000 clones, approximately 76% seen once. Antigens for these TCRs are unknown. Pools of viral peptides were used by the ViraFEST assay to expand antigen-specific CD4+ T cells ahead of sequencing. The authors isolated CD4+ T cells after less than eleven days of culture. Subjects were given two BNT162b2 or mRNA-1273 vaccine doses. Material: CD4+ T cells from PBMCs cultured with HCoV-OC43 spike peptides, obtained after COVID-19 vaccination. Documented subset: HCoV-OC43 spike overlapping peptide pool stimulation. Every receptor here comes from a human donor who received a COVID-19 vaccine.

The chain is built from TRBV19 and TRBJ2-5, with D perhaps matching TRBD1 or TRBD2 (7 bases each). Trimming left V 6 bases short and J 4 bases short, with 15 bases between. The CDR3 is 14 amino acids. Per germline, CDR1 LNHDA and CDR2 SQIVND (reference sequence). The CDR3 is CASRSTGRGETQYF. DNA for the CDR3: TGTGCCAGTAGGTCGACAGGGAGGGGAGAGACCCAGTACTTC.

The chain carries TRBV7-6 and TRBJ2-1, with 10 bases identical to TRBD1. Germline CDR1 reads SGHVS; CDR2 reads FNYEAQ. The CDR3 has 16 amino acids. The trim removed 6 bases at V and 2 bases at J, leaving 7 bases unmatched. The CDR3 loop reads CASRPKTGGAYNEQFF. The CDR3 region has the DNA TGTGCCAGCAGGCCCAAGACAGGGGGCGCCTACAATGAGCAGTTCTTC.

The J gene is TRBJ2-7, the V gene TRBV21-1; no DNA check was done on the table's D call, TRBD1. TRBV21-1 is reported as a pseudogene. The CDR3 loop spans 17 amino acids. CDR3 sequence (DNA): TGTGCCAGCAGTGAAATGACAGGGGGAACCTTCTCCTACGAGCAGTACGTC. Amino acid sequence: CASSEMTGGTFSYEQYV.

This clone was seen just once. This chain links TRBV24-1 with TRBJ1-1; 7 bases agree with TRBD1. Germline V CDR1 and CDR2: KGHDR, SFDVKD. The CDR3 is 13 residues long. V shed 2 bases, J shed 6 bases, and the junction held 2 bases outside the gene matches. Here the CDR3 reads CATSDYRGAEAFF. DNA of the CDR3: TGTGCCACCAGTGATTACAGGGGTGCTGAAGCTTTCTTT.

The V and J genes are TRBV19 and TRBJ1-1, with 9 bases identical to TRBD1. There are 13 residues in the CDR3. Germline CDR1 is LNHDA and CDR2 is SQIVND (reference sequence). The V and J ends lost 7 bases and 1 base, in that order; junction bases with no gene match: 1. This chain's CDR3 is CASMGQGNTEAFF. CDR3 bases: TGTGCCAGTATGGGACAGGGGAACACTGAAGCTTTCTTT.

This chain joins TRBV11-3 and TRBJ1-1, with no clear D. CDR1 is SGHNT and CDR2 is YENEEA in the germline V gene. This CDR3 contains 13 residues. With 5 bases removed from V and 1 base from J, the gap between germline ends came to 8 bases. The CDR3 bases are TGTGCCAGCAGCCGAGGATCGAACACTGAAGCTTTCTTT. Its protein is CASSRGSNTEAFF.

The chain is built from TRBV28 and TRBJ2-7, with 9 bases lining up with TRBD1. With V trimmed by 5 bases and J by 4 bases, 9 bases remained unmatched. The CDR3 totals 15 residues. Germline loops: CDR1 MDHEN, CDR2 SYDVKM. Here the CDR3 DNA reads TGTGCCAGCAGTGACCCCGGGACAGGGAAATACGAGCAGTACGTC. Protein sequence: CASSDPGTGKYEQYV.

CDR3 in DNA: TGTGCCACCAGAAGGGACAGGGTAGATTCACCCCTCCACTTT. Protein: CATRRDRVDSPLHF. The chain joins TRBV2 to TRBJ1-6; 9 nucleotides agree with TRBD1. The CDR3 totals 14 residues. Germline trimming cut 10 bases from V and 8 bases from J; bases unmatched to any gene: 9. Germline V gene sequence: CDR1 SNHLY, CDR2 FYNNEI.

The chain couples TRBV9 to TRBJ2-2, with D unresolved. CDR3 size: 14 residues. CDR1 and CDR2 (germline): SGDLS, YYNGEE. V lost 6 bases and J lost 3, with 12 bases in between. CDR3: CASTQQPYTGELFF. CDR3 nucleotide sequence: TGTGCCAGCACCCAACAACCTTACACCGGGGAGCTGTTTTTT.

This clone has just one count. This sequence joins TRBV6-1 and TRBJ1-5; 8 positions agree with TRBD1. The V gene end was trimmed by 0 bases and the J gene end by 3 bases; junction bases not matched to a gene: 4. This CDR3 comprises 16 residues. Germline V gene data show CDR1 as MNHNS and CDR2 as SASEGT. For the CDR3, the DNA is TGTGCCAGCAGTGAAGCGGGGGGACAGGTCAATCAGCCCCAGCATTTT. The encoded protein is CASSEAGGQVNQPQHF.

The chain employs TRBV3-1 (or the pseudogene TRBV3-2) and TRBJ2-5; D is perhaps TRBD1 (6 bases). The CDR3 runs 14 residues. Deletions cut 1 base from V and 3 bases from J, with 9 bases between. CDR1 and CDR2 from the germline V gene are LGHDT and YNNKEL (reference sequence). The CDR3 reads CASSQGAGEETQYF. The CDR3 nucleotides read TGTGCCAGCAGCCAAGGTGCAGGGGAAGAGACCCAGTACTTC.

The V call is TRBV9, the J call TRBJ2-1; D is undetermined. Trimming removed 2 bases from V and 9 bases from J, with 12 bases in between. The CDR3 runs to 13 residues. CDR1 is SGDLS and CDR2 is YYNGEE in the germline V gene. CDR3 region: CASSVSGYGEQFF. CDR3 sequence (DNA): TGTGCCAGCAGCGTGTCCGGGTATGGTGAGCAGTTCTTC.

The chain employs TRBV4-1 and TRBJ2-1; 11 bases agree with TRBD2. The CDR3 loop spans 21 amino acids. V trimming: 1 base; J trimming: 0 bases; junction bases outside the gene matches: 14. The germline V gene has CDR1 MGHRA and CDR2 YSYEKL. The CDR3 loop is CASSQVFTGLAETSSYNEQFF. In DNA form, the CDR3 reads TGCGCCAGCAGCCAAGTTTTCACGGGACTAGCGGAGACAAGCTCCTACAATGAGCAGTTCTTC.